This T cell receptor beta chain appears in the sequencing data of a study of cytomegalovirus exposure and HLA in healthy donors. Study-level results: Subsequent analysis found a tendency for first-cohort TCR clusters to co-occur within the 110 or so validation repertoires. Reportedly, diagnosis of cytomegalovirus status by the classifier showed high specificity and sensitivity.

The germline V gene has CDR1 SGHNT and CDR2 YENEEA. CDR3 length: 14 residues. J lost 4 bases, V lost 5 bases, and 6 bases had no gene match. A note on this clone: Its antigen is unidentified.

Only in-frame clones appear in the TCRdb table, and some are missing; sequencing was by immunoSEQ multiplex PCR. The sample holds over 85,000 clones, approximately 95% seen once. This receptor was taken from a woman aged 18-35 years in good health and CMV-seronegative. This sequence joins TRBV11-3 and TRBJ2-7; TRBD1 matches at 9 bases. The sequenced sample consisted of PBMCs. The CDR3 DNA sequence: TGTGCCAGCAGCACCCGACAGGGGGGATACGAGCAGTACTTC. Its protein product is CASSTRQGGYEQYF.